This T cell receptor beta chain was recorded in a study of T cells in Graves' hyperthyroidism and ophthalmopathy. Remarks on this clonotype: The antigen is undetermined.

Findings and caveats of the study: Blood held most thyroid clonotypes expanded above 0.001 frequency. The model identified upcoming ophthalmopathy a median roughly 6 months ahead of onset.

V lost 0 bases and J 12 bases, leaving 14 bases between the germline ends. This CDR3 has 14 residues. CDR1 SGHDN and CDR2 FVKESK come from the germline V gene. Hyperthyroidism in the patients, aged 18 to 65, was newly diagnosed and under 2 months in duration. Authors of the study amplified TCR beta CDR3 regions from RNA transcripts. The HTBI set primed first-round TCR CDR3 RT-PCR. From the multiplex PCR reads, TCRdb called clonotypes with MiXCR, one entry per CDR3 protein. The sample lists 500,000 to 750,000 distinct CDR3 sequences; around 46% were seen once. The sequence came from a woman in her late teens or twenties with Graves' hyperthyroidism. Material: peripheral blood or thyroid tissue (not recorded which). The chain has TRBV14 and TRBJ1-4; tentative D call: TRBD1 (5 bases). The CDR3 nucleotides read TGTGCCAGCAGCCAAGAAGGGGAGGAGGAAGAACTGTTTTTT. It yields the protein CASSQEGEEEELFF.